This is a list of T cell receptor beta chains from one sample in a study of cytomegalovirus exposure and HLA in healthy donors. TCRdb keeps only in-frame clones here, not all; method: immunoSEQ multiplex PCR. The sample has about 210,000 clones, less than 90% seen once. The sample taken for sequencing was PBMCs. Receptor source: a woman aged 25 to 39 in good health and CMV-seronegative. CDR3s include the opening cysteine and the closing phenylalanine or tryptophan. D genes are given only for firm matches.

CDR3 length	D gene	V gene	CDR3 protein
18	TRBD2	TRBV7-9	CASSLGDPRLAGLWTQYF
13	TRBD2	TRBV7-9	CASSSGLVYEQYF
13	TRBD1	TRBV2	CASRPVGTDKQYF
16	.	TRBV5-1	CASSLIGPTAYNEQFF
11	.	TRBV6-6	CASSYDNEAFF
15	TRBD2	TRBV28	CASSLEGGIRYEQYF
14	.	TRBV6-5	CASSLRGGNYGYTF
17	.	TRBV7-9	CASSLAGGGGRQNIQYF
14	TRBD2	TRBV4-2	CASGESGRPYEQYF
14	.	TRBV7-9	CASSPGVSGDTQYF
17	.	TRBV7-9	CASTFTTGHPSNQPQHF
15	TRBD2	TRBV9	CASSAGLVNTDTQYF
13	TRBD1	TRBV4-1	CASSQGQHLEQFF
14	.	TRBV29-1	CSVDGKAGTETQYF
13	TRBD2	TRBV10-3	CASRLAGHNEQFF
14	.	TRBV27	CASSLNRLSEKLFF
17	.	TRBV7-8	CASSLQGDWRWNNEQFF
12	.	TRBV5-4	CASSPTGNGYTF
16	.	TRBV6-1	CASSEYGLFSNQPQHF
14	.	TRBV2	CASTQTPRGDTQYF
16	TRBD2	TRBV5-1	CASSLGTSGSGETQYF
13	.	TRBV19	CATKGQKNQPQHF
15	TRBD2	TRBV19	CASSIKREGLYEQYF
19	TRBD1	TRBV7-8	CASSPSRTGAISNTGELFF
15	.	TRBV9	CASSVDPSRYNEQFF
16	.	TRBV7-2	CASSFAQGRNTGELFF
14	.	TRBV7-9	CASSLGGGSHGYTF
15	TRBD1	TRBV6-5	CASTLTGEGNTEAFF
14	TRBD1	TRBV5-1	CASSWGDRPPEEYF
16	TRBD1	TRBV6-1	CASSDRPGQGTYEQYF
14	.	TRBV5-1	CASSSSDIGETQYF
11	.	TRBV30	CAWSDIDEQFF
15	.	TRBV27	CASSLGEGRFYEQYF
15	.	TRBV30	CAWSRGILSADTQYF
12	.	TRBV15	CATSRDRQPQHF
14	TRBD1	TRBV6-1	CASSEWTGNTEAFF
17	TRBD1	TRBV9	CASSVLGQGSGTGELFF
13	.	TRBV9	CASSQSVDLEQYF
15	.	TRBV6-1	CASSEGRGPTYGYTF
16	TRBD1	TRBV7-9	CASSPARTGKNEKLFF
16	.	TRBV4-1	CASSQDPKTASTEAFF
15	.	TRBV23-1	CASSQSARSNTEAFF
15	.	TRBV6-4	CASSGSRDTNQPQHF
14	.	TRBV7-3	CASSPAGAGDTQYF
16	TRBD1	TRBV19	CASSIRGQGTYNEQFF
15	.	TRBV5-1	CASSPDLARYNEQFF
14	TRBD1	TRBV10-3	CAIRQDRASYEQYF
15	.	TRBV7-2	CASSLEAGRRVEQYF
14	TRBD2	TRBV5-4	CASSLWTSSYEQYF